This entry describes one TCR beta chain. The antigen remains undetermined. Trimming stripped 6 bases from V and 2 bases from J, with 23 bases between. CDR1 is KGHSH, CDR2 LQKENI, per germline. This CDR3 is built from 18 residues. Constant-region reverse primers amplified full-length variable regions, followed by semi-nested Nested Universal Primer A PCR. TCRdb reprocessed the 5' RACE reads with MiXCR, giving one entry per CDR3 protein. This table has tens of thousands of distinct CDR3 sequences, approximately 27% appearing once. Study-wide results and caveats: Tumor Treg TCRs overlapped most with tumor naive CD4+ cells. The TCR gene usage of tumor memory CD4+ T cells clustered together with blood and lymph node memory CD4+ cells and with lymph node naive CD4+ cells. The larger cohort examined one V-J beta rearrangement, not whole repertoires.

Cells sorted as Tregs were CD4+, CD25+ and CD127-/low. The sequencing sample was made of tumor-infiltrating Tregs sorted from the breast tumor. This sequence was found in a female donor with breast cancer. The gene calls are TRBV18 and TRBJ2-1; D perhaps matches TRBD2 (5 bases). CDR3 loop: CASSRGWAYGSAYNEQFF. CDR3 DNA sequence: TGTGCCAGCTCCCGAGGTTGGGCCTACGGTAGCGCCTACAATGAGCAGTTCTTC.